This T cell receptor (beta chain) was recovered during a study of T cell changes during pregnancy in multiple sclerosis (dated by TCRdb to about 2019). For the study in its entirety: The study looked at changes in the T cell repertoire across pregnancy in women with multiple sclerosis.

Library generation was performed with the immunoSEQ multiplex PCR assay. TCRdb stores this immuneACCESS table with in-frame sequences only. Part of the clones is absent; in the studies checked, under half of the shortfall reflects unresolved V genes, and no reason is known for the rest. This sample lists about 25,000 clones; approximately 86% were detected once. The ten largest make up less than 15% of the sample. Turning to this clone: Its antigen is unknown. One base away there is no much larger clone; base qualities are not given.

The CDR3 holds 14 amino acids from the cysteine to the phenylalanine. Only the CDR3 DNA is retained, 42 bases long and in frame from the first base. The germline V gene yields MNHEY for CDR1 and SVGAGI for CDR2. Trimming accounts for 3 bases at V and 5 bases at J, while the number of junction bases matched to no gene is 0. The chain is assembled from TRBV6-5 and TRBJ2-1, with 11 middle bases fitting TRBD2. The sample here was CD8+ T cells from peripheral blood mononuclear cells, taken in the first trimester of pregnancy. This TCR was recovered from a female donor in good health, enrolled as a control in a pregnancy study. The bases are TGTGCCAGCAGTTATAGCGGGGGGGACAATGAGCAGTTCTTC. This yields the protein CASSYSGGDNEQFF.